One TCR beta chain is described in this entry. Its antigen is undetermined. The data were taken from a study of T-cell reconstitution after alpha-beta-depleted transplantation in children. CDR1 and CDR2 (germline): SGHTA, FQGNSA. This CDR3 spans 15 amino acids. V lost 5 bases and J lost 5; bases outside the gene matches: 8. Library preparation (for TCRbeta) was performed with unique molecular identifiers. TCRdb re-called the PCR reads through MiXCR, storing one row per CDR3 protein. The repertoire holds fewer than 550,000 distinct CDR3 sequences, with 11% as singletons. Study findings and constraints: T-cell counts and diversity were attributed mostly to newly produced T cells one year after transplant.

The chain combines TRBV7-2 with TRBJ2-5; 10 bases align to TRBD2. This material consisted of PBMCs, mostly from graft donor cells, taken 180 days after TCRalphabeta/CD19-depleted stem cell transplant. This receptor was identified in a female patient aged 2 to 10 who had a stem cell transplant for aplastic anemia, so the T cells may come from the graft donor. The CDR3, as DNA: TGTGCCAGCAGCCAGCGGGAGGGCCGGGCGGAGACCCAGTACTTC. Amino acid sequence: CASSQREGRAETQYF.